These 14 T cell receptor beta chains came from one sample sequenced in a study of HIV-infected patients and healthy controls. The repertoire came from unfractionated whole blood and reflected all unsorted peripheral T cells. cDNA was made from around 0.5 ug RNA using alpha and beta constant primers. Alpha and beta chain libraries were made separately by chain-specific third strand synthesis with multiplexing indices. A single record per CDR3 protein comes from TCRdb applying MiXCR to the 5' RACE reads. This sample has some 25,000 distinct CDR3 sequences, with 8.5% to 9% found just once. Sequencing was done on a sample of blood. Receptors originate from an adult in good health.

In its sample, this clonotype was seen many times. Written as DNA, the CDR3 is TGTGCCAGCAGTTCCGGGACTAGCGGCCCAGATACGCAGTATTTT. It encodes CASSSGTSGPDTQYF. The V and J genes are TRBV6-1 and TRBJ2-3, with 11 positions matching TRBD2. From germline, CDR1 is MNHNS and CDR2 SASEGT. Trimming at V came to 5 bases and at J to 4 bases, leaving 5 bases not matched to a gene. The CDR3 contains 15 residues.

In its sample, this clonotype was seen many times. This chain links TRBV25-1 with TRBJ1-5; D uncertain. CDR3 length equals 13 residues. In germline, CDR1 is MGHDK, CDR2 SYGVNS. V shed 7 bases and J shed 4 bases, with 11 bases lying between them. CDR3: CASTDRGNQPQHF. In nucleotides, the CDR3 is TGTGCCAGCACTGACCGCGGAAATCAGCCCCAGCATTTT.

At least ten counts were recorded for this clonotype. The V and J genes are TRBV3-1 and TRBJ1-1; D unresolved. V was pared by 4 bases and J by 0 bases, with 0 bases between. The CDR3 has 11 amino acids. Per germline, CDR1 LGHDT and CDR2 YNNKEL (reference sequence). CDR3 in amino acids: CASSLNTEAFF. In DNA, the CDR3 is TGTGCCAGCAGCCTGAACACTGAAGCTTTCTTT.

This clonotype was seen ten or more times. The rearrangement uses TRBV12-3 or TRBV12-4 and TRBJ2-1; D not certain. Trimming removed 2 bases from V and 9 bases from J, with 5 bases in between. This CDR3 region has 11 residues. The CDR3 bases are TGTGCCAGCAGTTTATTGGGTGAGCAGTTCTTC. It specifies CASSLLGEQFF.

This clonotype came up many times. CDR3 residues: CASRALPRGDTQYF. DNA for the CDR3: TGTGCCAGCAGGGCACTCCCAAGAGGAGATACGCAGTATTTT. V and J are TRBV6-1 and TRBJ2-3, with D uncertain. Germline values: CDR1 MNHNS, CDR2 SASEGT. This CDR3 is built from 14 residues. The ends were cut back, 6 bases at V and 5 bases at J, with 15 bases in the middle.

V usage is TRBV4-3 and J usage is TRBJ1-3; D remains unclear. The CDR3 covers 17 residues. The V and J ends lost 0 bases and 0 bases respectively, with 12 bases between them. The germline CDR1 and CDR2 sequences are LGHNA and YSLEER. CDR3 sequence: CASSQDISGSSGNTIYF. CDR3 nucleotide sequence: TGCGCCAGCAGCCAAGATATCTCGGGTTCCTCTGGAAACACCATATATTTT.

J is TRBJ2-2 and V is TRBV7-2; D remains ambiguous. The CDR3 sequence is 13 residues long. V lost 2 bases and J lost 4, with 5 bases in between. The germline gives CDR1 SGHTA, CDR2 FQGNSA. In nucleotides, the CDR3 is TGTGCCAGCAGCTTAAGGCGCACCGGGGAGCTGTTTTTT. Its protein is CASSLRRTGELFF. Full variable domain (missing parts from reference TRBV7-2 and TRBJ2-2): GAGVSQSPSNKVTEKGKDVELRCDPISGHTALYWYRQSLGQGLEFLIYFQGNSAPDKSGLPSDRFSAERTGGSVSTLTIQRTQQEDSAVYLCASSLRRTGELFFGEGSRLTVL.

CDR3 amino acids: CASSLVGGVTEAFF. In DNA, the CDR3 is TGTGCCAGCAGCTTGGTCGGGGGGGTCACTGAAGCTTTCTTT. The chain is built from TRBV5-6 and TRBJ1-1, with a tentative D call TRBD1 (5 bases). The CDR3 is 14 residues long. Germline assignment: CDR1 SGHDT and CDR2 YYEEEE. V lost 0 bases, J lost 4 bases, and 10 bases lay in between.

This CDR3 reads CASSPASGGIYEQYF. CDR3 nucleotides: TGTGCCAGCAGCCCCGCTAGCGGGGGGATCTACGAGCAGTACTTC. This chain uses TRBV7-9 with TRBJ2-7; TRBD2 agrees at 11 bases. The CDR3 runs to 15 residues. Germline CDR1 reads SEHNR; CDR2 reads FQNEAQ (reference sequence). The V and J ends lost 5 bases and 3 bases, in that order; junction bases with no gene match: 6.

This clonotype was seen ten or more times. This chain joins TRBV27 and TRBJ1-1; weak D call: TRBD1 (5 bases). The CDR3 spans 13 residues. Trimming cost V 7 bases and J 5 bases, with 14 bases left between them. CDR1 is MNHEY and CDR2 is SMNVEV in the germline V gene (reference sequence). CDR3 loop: CASTLTRGTEAFF. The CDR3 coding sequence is TGTGCCAGCACCCTCACCCGGGGGACTGAAGCTTTCTTT.

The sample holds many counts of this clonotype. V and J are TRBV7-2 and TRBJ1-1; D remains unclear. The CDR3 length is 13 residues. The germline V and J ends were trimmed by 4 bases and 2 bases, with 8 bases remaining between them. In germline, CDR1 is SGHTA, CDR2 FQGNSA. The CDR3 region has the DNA TGTGCCAGCAGCTATGGGATTAACACTGAAGCTTTCTTT. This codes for CASSYGINTEAFF.

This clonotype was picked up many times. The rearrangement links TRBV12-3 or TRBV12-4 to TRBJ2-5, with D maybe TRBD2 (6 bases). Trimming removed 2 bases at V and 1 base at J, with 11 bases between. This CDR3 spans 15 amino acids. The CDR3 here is CASSLRDWVQETQYF. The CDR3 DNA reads TGTGCCAGCAGTTTAAGGGACTGGGTCCAAGAGACCCAGTACTTC.

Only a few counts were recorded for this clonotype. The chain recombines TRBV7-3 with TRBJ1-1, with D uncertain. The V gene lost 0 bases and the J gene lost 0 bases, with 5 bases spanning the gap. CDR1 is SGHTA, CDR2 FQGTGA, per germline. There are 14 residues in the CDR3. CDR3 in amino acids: CASSLTPVNTEAFF. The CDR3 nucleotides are TGTGCCAGCAGCTTAACCCCGGTGAACACTGAAGCTTTCTTT.

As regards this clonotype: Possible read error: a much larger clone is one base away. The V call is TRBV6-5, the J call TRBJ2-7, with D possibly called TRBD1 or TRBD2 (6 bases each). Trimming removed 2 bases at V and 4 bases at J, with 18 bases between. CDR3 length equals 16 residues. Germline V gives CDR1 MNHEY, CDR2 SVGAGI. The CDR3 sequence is CASSYGPGAWIYEQYF. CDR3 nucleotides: TGTGCCAGCAGTTACGGACCGGGGGCTTGGATATACGAGCAGTACTTC.